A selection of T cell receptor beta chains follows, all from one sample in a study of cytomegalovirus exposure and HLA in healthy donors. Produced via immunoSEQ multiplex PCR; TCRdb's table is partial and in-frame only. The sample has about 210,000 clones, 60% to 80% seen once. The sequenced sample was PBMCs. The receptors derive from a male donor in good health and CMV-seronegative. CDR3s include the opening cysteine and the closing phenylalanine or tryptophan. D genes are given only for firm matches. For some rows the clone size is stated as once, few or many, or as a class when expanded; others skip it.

CDR3 DNA: TGTGCCAGCAGCTTAGGACAGGAGCACATGAACACTGAAGCTTTCTTT
CDR3 protein: CASSLGQEHMNTEAFF
J gene: TRBJ1-1
V gene: TRBV11-1
D gene: -
clone size: -

CDR3 DNA: TGTGCCAGCAGCTTTAGCGGGGGGGAGAACACCGGGGAGCTGTTTTTT
CDR3 protein: CASSFSGGENTGELFF
J gene: TRBJ2-2
V gene: TRBV7-2
D gene: TRBD2
clone size: -

CDR3 DNA: TGTGCCAGCAGTCGAATCCCACTCCGGATTTCAGGGAAAGTTGACGAAAAACTGTTTTTT
CDR3 protein: CASSRIPLRISGKVDEKLFF
J gene: TRBJ1-4
V gene: TRBV27
D gene: -
clone size: -

CDR3 DNA: TGTGCCAGCGGTGCCACGGGCGGGGGTTGGACAGATACGCAGTATTTT
CDR3 protein: CASGATGGGWTDTQYF
J gene: TRBJ2-3
V gene: TRBV19
D gene: TRBD2
clone size: few

CDR3 DNA: TGCGCCAGCAGCCTGCGGGACAGTGAAGCTTTCTTT
CDR3 protein: CASSLRDSEAFF
J gene: TRBJ1-1
V gene: TRBV4-1
D gene: TRBD1
clone size: -

CDR3 DNA: TGTGCCAGCAGTGAAGTACTTACCAGGAACGGAAACTATGGCTACACCTTC
CDR3 protein: CASSEVLTRNGNYGYTF
J gene: TRBJ1-2
V gene: TRBV2
D gene: -
clone size: -

CDR3 DNA: TGTGCCAGCAGTCAACAGGGGGCCGGGTCCACTGAAGCTTTCTTT
CDR3 protein: CASSQQGAGSTEAFF
J gene: TRBJ1-1
V gene: TRBV28
D gene: TRBD1
clone size: -

CDR3 DNA: TGTGCCAGCAGCCTCCCTATCCGACAGGGGAAAGGGTATGGCTACACCTTC
CDR3 protein: CASSLPIRQGKGYGYTF
J gene: TRBJ1-2
V gene: TRBV5-4
D gene: TRBD1
clone size: -

CDR3 DNA: TGTGCCTTAGGGGGGGGCCAAGAGACCCAGTACTTC
CDR3 protein: CALGGGQETQYF
J gene: TRBJ2-5
V gene: TRBV30
D gene: -
clone size: -

CDR3 DNA: TGTGCCAGCTCGTTCCGGGACAGTCTCTCTGGGGCCAACGTCCTGACTTTC
CDR3 protein: CASSFRDSLSGANVLTF
J gene: TRBJ2-6
V gene: TRBV9
D gene: TRBD1
clone size: -

CDR3 DNA: TGTGCCAGCACGCCTAGCGGGGGGTCAGATACGCAGTATTTT
CDR3 protein: CASTPSGGSDTQYF
J gene: TRBJ2-3
V gene: TRBV9
D gene: TRBD2
clone size: -

CDR3 DNA: TGCGCCAGCAGCACAGGGACAGTAAATGAAAAACTGTTTTTT
CDR3 protein: CASSTGTVNEKLFF
J gene: TRBJ1-4
V gene: TRBV5-1
D gene: TRBD1
clone size: -

CDR3 DNA: TGTGCCAGCCGGGTCGCGGGAGGGAGTAACGAGCAGTACTTC
CDR3 protein: CASRVAGGSNEQYF
J gene: TRBJ2-7
V gene: TRBV25-1
D gene: TRBD2
clone size: few

CDR3 DNA: TGCGCCAGCAGTCTCGCGGGAGTTCCAGCTAATGAAAAACTGTTTTTT
CDR3 protein: CASSLAGVPANEKLFF
J gene: TRBJ1-4
V gene: TRBV5-1
D gene: -
clone size: once

CDR3 DNA: TGTGCCAGCAGCCCGACAGGAAGCGCCACACAAGAGACCCAGTACTTC
CDR3 protein: CASSPTGSATQETQYF
J gene: TRBJ2-5
V gene: TRBV5-4
D gene: -
clone size: few

CDR3 DNA: TGTGCCAGCAGTCAATCCCGGGACAGGGGGCAGTACTTC
CDR3 protein: CASSQSRDRGQYF
J gene: TRBJ2-5
V gene: TRBV27
D gene: TRBD1
clone size: -

CDR3 DNA: TGTGCCAGCAAAACAGGGGCGGAAAAACTGTTTTTT
CDR3 protein: CASKTGAEKLFF
J gene: TRBJ1-4
V gene: TRBV6-5
D gene: TRBD1
clone size: once

CDR3 DNA: TGTGCCAGCAGCCAGGGGAGCACAGATACGCAGTATTTT
CDR3 protein: CASSQGSTDTQYF
J gene: TRBJ2-3
V gene: TRBV6-4
D gene: -
clone size: -

CDR3 DNA: TGCGCCAGCAGCTTGGGACTAGCGGGGGGGAGACACACAGATACGCAGTATTTT
CDR3 protein: CASSLGLAGGRHTDTQYF
J gene: TRBJ2-3
V gene: TRBV5-1
D gene: TRBD2
clone size: -

CDR3 DNA: TGCGCCAGCAGTCGACGGGACAGGGCTAACTATGGCTACACCTTC
CDR3 protein: CASSRRDRANYGYTF
J gene: TRBJ1-2
V gene: TRBV23-1
D gene: TRBD1
clone size: -

CDR3 DNA: TGCGCCAGCAGGGGGGGGCTCGAGCAGTACTTC
CDR3 protein: CASRGGLEQYF
J gene: TRBJ2-7
V gene: TRBV6-5
D gene: -
clone size: -

CDR3 DNA: TGTGCCAGTAGTCCAAATTTGGCCGCCGGGATCTCCTACGAGCAGTACTTC
CDR3 protein: CASSPNLAAGISYEQYF
J gene: TRBJ2-7
V gene: TRBV19
D gene: -
clone size: -

CDR3 DNA: TGTGCCTCGCAGGGGGCCCTTACCGGGGAGCTGTTTTTT
CDR3 protein: CASQGALTGELFF
J gene: TRBJ2-2
V gene: TRBV27
D gene: TRBD1
clone size: -

CDR3 DNA: TGTGCCAGCAGCCTTACAGGGCTACCTGGGGCCAACGTCCTGACTTTC
CDR3 protein: CASSLTGLPGANVLTF
J gene: TRBJ2-6
V gene: TRBV28
D gene: -
clone size: few

CDR3 DNA: TGTGCCAGCAGCTCGAACCGGGTCGCAGAGAATGAAAAACTGTTTTTT
CDR3 protein: CASSSNRVAENEKLFF
J gene: TRBJ1-4
V gene: TRBV7-9
D gene: -
clone size: -

CDR3 DNA: TGTGCCAGTTCGGGACTCCAACCCACAGATACGCAGTATTTT
CDR3 protein: CASSGLQPTDTQYF
J gene: TRBJ2-3
V gene: TRBV19
D gene: -
clone size: -

CDR3 DNA: TGTGCCAGCAGTGAGAGTAACACCGGGGAGCTGTTTTTT
CDR3 protein: CASSESNTGELFF
J gene: TRBJ2-2
V gene: TRBV28
D gene: -
clone size: -

CDR3 DNA: TGTGCCAGCAGCTTCGGGACAGGGGTGTATGGCTACACCTTC
CDR3 protein: CASSFGTGVYGYTF
J gene: TRBJ1-2
V gene: TRBV5-6
D gene: TRBD1
clone size: -

CDR3 DNA: TGCAGCGTTGAGACAGGTAGCTCCTACGAGCAGTACTTC
CDR3 protein: CSVETGSSYEQYF
J gene: TRBJ2-7
V gene: TRBV29-1
D gene: -
clone size: -

CDR3 DNA: TGTGCCAGCAGTTCTCTGACAGGGTCTAATGAAAAACTGTTTTTT
CDR3 protein: CASSSLTGSNEKLFF
J gene: TRBJ1-4
V gene: TRBV6-1
D gene: TRBD1
clone size: -

CDR3 DNA: TGTGCCAGCTCACCCCGACTGGCGTTTGGACAGAACACCGGGGAGCTGTTTTTT
CDR3 protein: CASSPRLAFGQNTGELFF
J gene: TRBJ2-2
V gene: TRBV18
D gene: -
clone size: -

CDR3 DNA: TGTGCCAGCATCCGACTAGCGATGGGCCCCAATGAGCAGTTCTTC
CDR3 protein: CASIRLAMGPNEQFF
J gene: TRBJ2-1
V gene: TRBV27
D gene: TRBD2
clone size: -

CDR3 DNA: TGTGCCAGCAGCCTCAAGTTGACGGGACTAAGGACTTACAATGAGCAGTTCTTC
CDR3 protein: CASSLKLTGLRTYNEQFF
J gene: TRBJ2-1
V gene: TRBV7-9
D gene: TRBD2
clone size: once

CDR3 DNA: TGTGCCAGCAGCTTAGCGCAACAGTTCCCCTACGAGCAGTACTTC
CDR3 protein: CASSLAQQFPYEQYF
J gene: TRBJ2-7
V gene: TRBV7-2
D gene: -
clone size: -

CDR3 DNA: TGCAGCGTTGGTAGGGCGGGGCGAGGAACTGAAGCTTTCTTT
CDR3 protein: CSVGRAGRGTEAFF
J gene: TRBJ1-1
V gene: TRBV29-1
D gene: -
clone size: -

CDR3 DNA: TGTGCCATCAGTGAAGTCAGACTAGCTGCAGATACGCAGTATTTT
CDR3 protein: CAISEVRLAADTQYF
J gene: TRBJ2-3
V gene: TRBV10-3
D gene: TRBD2
clone size: -

CDR3 DNA: TGTGCCAGCAGTGAAGCTAGGAGGGGGCGGGACACTGAAGCTTTCTTT
CDR3 protein: CASSEARRGRDTEAFF
J gene: TRBJ1-1
V gene: TRBV2
D gene: TRBD1
clone size: -

CDR3 DNA: TGTGCCAGCAGCGCCGGGCCCCAAGGGAGTAACTATGGCTACACCTTC
CDR3 protein: CASSAGPQGSNYGYTF
J gene: TRBJ1-2
V gene: TRBV5-5
D gene: -
clone size: -

CDR3 DNA: TGTGCCAGCAGTGAAGCCGTAAACACTGAAGCTTTCTTT
CDR3 protein: CASSEAVNTEAFF
J gene: TRBJ1-1
V gene: TRBV2
D gene: -
clone size: -

CDR3 DNA: TGTGCCAGCAGACCGTGGGGGGGGCAGCCCCAGCATTTT
CDR3 protein: CASRPWGGQPQHF
J gene: TRBJ1-5
V gene: TRBV2
D gene: -
clone size: -

CDR3 DNA: TGTGCCAGCAGGGGGCCAGGGGCGTTTGAAAAACTGTTTTTT
CDR3 protein: CASRGPGAFEKLFF
J gene: TRBJ1-4
V gene: TRBV11-2
D gene: -
clone size: -

CDR3 DNA: TGCGCCAGCAGCTTGGGGGTCCCAGCGAATTCACCCCTCCACTTT
CDR3 protein: CASSLGVPANSPLHF
J gene: TRBJ1-6
V gene: TRBV5-1
D gene: -
clone size: -

CDR3 DNA: TGTGCCAGTAGTATCCTAATCACCACCAACTCTGGAAACACCATATATTTT
CDR3 protein: CASSILITTNSGNTIYF
J gene: TRBJ1-3
V gene: TRBV19
D gene: -
clone size: -

CDR3 DNA: TGTGCTAGTGGTTTGGAGGCGGGATACACAGATACGCAGTATTTT
CDR3 protein: CASGLEAGYTDTQYF
J gene: TRBJ2-3
V gene: TRBV12-5
D gene: -
clone size: -

CDR3 DNA: TGTGCCTGGAGTCCATTCAATAGGGGGATCGGTCAGCCCCAGCATTTT
CDR3 protein: CAWSPFNRGIGQPQHF
J gene: TRBJ1-5
V gene: TRBV30
D gene: -
clone size: once

CDR3 DNA: TGTGCCAGCAGCGTAAGCTCTGCGAACACCGGGGAGCTGTTTTTT
CDR3 protein: CASSVSSANTGELFF
J gene: TRBJ2-2
V gene: TRBV9
D gene: -
clone size: -

CDR3 DNA: TGTGCCAGCAGCTTTCCGCGGGGGGGCCATGAGACCCAGTACTTC
CDR3 protein: CASSFPRGGHETQYF
J gene: TRBJ2-5
V gene: TRBV5-6
D gene: TRBD2
clone size: once

CDR3 DNA: TGCGCCAGCACGACAGGTCTGATCTACTATGGCTACACCTTC
CDR3 protein: CASTTGLIYYGYTF
J gene: TRBJ1-2
V gene: TRBV23-1
D gene: -
clone size: -

CDR3 DNA: TGTGCCAGCAGCCCGGGACTAGCGGGAGAGACCATCTACAATGAGCAGTTCTTC
CDR3 protein: CASSPGLAGETIYNEQFF
J gene: TRBJ2-1
V gene: TRBV11-2
D gene: TRBD2
clone size: -

CDR3 DNA: TGTGCCAGCAGCCGACAGGGACAGGCTCATCCACCCCAGCATTTT
CDR3 protein: CASSRQGQAHPPQHF
J gene: TRBJ1-5
V gene: TRBV28
D gene: TRBD1
clone size: -

CDR3 DNA: TGTGCCAGCAGCTCAGGGGCGTATCAGCCCCAGCATTTT
CDR3 protein: CASSSGAYQPQHF
J gene: TRBJ1-5
V gene: TRBV7-9
D gene: -
clone size: -

CDR3 DNA: TGTGCCAGCAACCAGGGGACCTACGAGCAGTACTTC
CDR3 protein: CASNQGTYEQYF
J gene: TRBJ2-7
V gene: TRBV28
D gene: -
clone size: -

CDR3 DNA: TGTGCCAGCAGATCCGGGTATAGGGGCTACACCTTC
CDR3 protein: CASRSGYRGYTF
J gene: TRBJ1-2
V gene: TRBV28
D gene: -
clone size: -

CDR3 DNA: TGCGCCAATAACGAGGGGGACAGGGGGCAGGAGACCCAGTACTTC
CDR3 protein: CANNEGDRGQETQYF
J gene: TRBJ2-5
V gene: TRBV10-1
D gene: TRBD1
clone size: -